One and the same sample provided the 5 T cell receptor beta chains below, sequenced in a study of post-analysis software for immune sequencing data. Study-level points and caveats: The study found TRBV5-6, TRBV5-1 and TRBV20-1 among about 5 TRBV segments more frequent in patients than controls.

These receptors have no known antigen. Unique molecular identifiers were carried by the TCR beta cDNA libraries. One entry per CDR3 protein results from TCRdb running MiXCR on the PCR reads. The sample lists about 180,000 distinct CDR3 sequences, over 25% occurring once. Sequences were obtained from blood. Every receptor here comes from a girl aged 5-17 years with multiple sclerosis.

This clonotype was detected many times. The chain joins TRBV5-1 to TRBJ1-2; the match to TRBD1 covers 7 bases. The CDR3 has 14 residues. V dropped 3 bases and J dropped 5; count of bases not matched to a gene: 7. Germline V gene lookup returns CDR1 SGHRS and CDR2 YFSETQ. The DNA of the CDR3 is TGCGCCAGCAGCTCGGGGGGACAGATATATGGCTACACCTTC. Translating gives CASSSGGQIYGYTF.

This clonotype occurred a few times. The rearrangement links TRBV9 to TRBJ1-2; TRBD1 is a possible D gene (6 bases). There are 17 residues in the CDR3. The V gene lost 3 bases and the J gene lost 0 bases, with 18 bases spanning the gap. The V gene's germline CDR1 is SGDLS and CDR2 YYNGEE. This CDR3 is CASSAAVGAGTNYGYTF. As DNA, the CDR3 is TGTGCCAGCAGCGCGGCAGTGGGGGCAGGGACTAACTATGGCTACACCTTC. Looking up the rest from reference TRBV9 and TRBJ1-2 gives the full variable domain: DSGVTQTPKHLITATGQRVTLRCSPRSGDLSVYWYQQSLDQGLQFLIQYYNGEERAKGNILERFSAQQFPDLHSELNLSSLELGDSALYFCASSAAVGAGTNYGYTFGSGTRLTVV.

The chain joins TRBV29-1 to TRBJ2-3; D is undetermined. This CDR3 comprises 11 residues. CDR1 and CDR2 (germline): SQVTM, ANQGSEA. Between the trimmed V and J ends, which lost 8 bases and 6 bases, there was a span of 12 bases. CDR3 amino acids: CSHRAMDTQYF. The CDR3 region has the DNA TGCAGCCATAGAGCGATGGATACGCAGTATTTT.

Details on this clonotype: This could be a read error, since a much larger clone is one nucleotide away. CDR3 amino acids: CAGSDRGGFKDEQYF. In DNA, the CDR3 is TGTGCCGGCAGTGACAGGGGGGGGTTTAAGGACGAGCAGTACTTC. The V call is TRBV12-3 or TRBV12-4, the J call TRBJ2-4, with 9 bases identical to TRBD1. With the DNA end fitting TRBJ2-7 better, the J assignment may be wrong. This CDR3 is 15 amino acids long.

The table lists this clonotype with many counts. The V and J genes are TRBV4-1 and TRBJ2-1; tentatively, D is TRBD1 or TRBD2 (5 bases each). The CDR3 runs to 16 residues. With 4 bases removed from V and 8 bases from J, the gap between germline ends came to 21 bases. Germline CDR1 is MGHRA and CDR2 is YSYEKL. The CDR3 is CASSPEAGVGVDEQFF. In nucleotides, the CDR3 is TGCGCCAGCAGCCCCGAGGCGGGCGTAGGGGTCGATGAGCAGTTCTTC.